A selection of T cell receptor beta chains follows, all from one sample in a study of blood T cell repertoires in COVID-19. Assay: immunoSEQ multiplex PCR; the TCRdb copy retains only in-frame clones and omits some. Among over 250,000 clones listed, approximately 88% were seen once. Source material: peripheral blood. Receptors originate from a woman between 65 and 79 years old with COVID-19, enrolled during active disease. Both conserved end residues are part of each CDR3. The D gene is left open where the match is weak. The size field is filled for only some rows; it gives once, few, many or a size class.

D	size	J	V	CDR3	DNA
NA	NA	TRBJ1-1	TRBV30	CAWISQPRNTEAFF	TGTGCCTGGATCTCCCAACCTAGGAACACTGAAGCTTTCTTT
TRBD1	NA	TRBJ1-2	TRBV9	CASSASDRGYGYTF	TGTGCCAGCAGCGCAAGTGACAGGGGCTATGGCTACACCTTC
NA	NA	TRBJ2-3	TRBV9	CASSAHSTDTQYF	TGTGCCAGCAGCGCGCACTCCACAGATACGCAGTATTTT
TRBD2	NA	TRBJ2-7	TRBV7-9	CASSQTKKLAGGPYEQYF	TGTGCCAGCAGCCAAACGAAAAAACTAGCGGGAGGGCCCTACGAGCAGTACTTC
NA	NA	TRBJ1-3	TRBV28	CASSRGIWSTIYF	TGTGCCAGCAGTCGCGGGATTTGGAGCACCATATATTTT
TRBD2	NA	TRBJ2-3	TRBV4-3	CASSQGRTSGATDTQYF	TGCGCCAGCAGCCAAGGGAGGACTAGCGGGGCAACAGATACGCAGTATTTT
NA	NA	TRBJ1-6	TRBV23-1	CASSRRLSPLHF	TGCGCCAGCAGTCGCCGACTATCACCCCTCCACTTT
NA	NA	TRBJ1-4	TRBV7-2	CASSARGPPMSKLFF	TGTGCCAGCAGCGCCAGGGGTCCACCCATGAGTAAACTGTTTTTT
NA	NA	TRBJ1-4	TRBV7-9	CASSQGANEKLFF	TGTGCCAGCTCACAAGGAGCTAATGAAAAACTGTTTTTT
NA	few	TRBJ1-4	TRBV4-1	CASSQPAGLTATNEKLFF	TGCGCCAGCAGCCAGCCGGCAGGCCTCACCGCAACTAATGAAAAACTGTTTTTT
TRBD1	NA	TRBJ1-2	TRBV3-1/TRBV3-2	CASSTTGRNYGYTF	TGTGCCAGCAGCACGACAGGGAGAAACTATGGCTACACCTTC
NA	NA	TRBJ1-2	TRBV13	CASSSRFEWGSASYGYTF	TGTGCCAGCAGCTCGCGGTTTGAGTGGGGTAGCGCTTCTTATGGCTACACCTTC
NA	NA	TRBJ2-4	TRBV7-2	CASSTGLAKNIQYF	TGTGCCAGCAGTACAGGTTTGGCCAAAAACATTCAGTACTTC
TRBD2	once	TRBJ2-7	TRBV5-4	CASSPPGGDEQYF	TGTGCCAGCAGCCCTCCCGGGGGGGACGAGCAGTACTTC
TRBD2	NA	TRBJ2-1	TRBV7-3	CASSPDANGGNEQFF	TGTGCCAGCAGCCCCGACGCTAACGGGGGGAATGAGCAGTTCTTC
NA	NA	TRBJ2-7	TRBV19	CASSLASYYEQYF	TGTGCCAGTAGTCTAGCGAGTTACTACGAGCAGTACTTC
TRBD2	NA	TRBJ2-3	TRBV5-1	CASSYPSGNTDTQYF	TGCGCCAGCAGCTATCCTAGCGGCAACACAGATACGCAGTATTTT
TRBD2	NA	TRBJ2-5	TRBV4-1	CASSQEWRLAEETQYF	TGCGCCAGCAGCCAAGAATGGCGACTAGCTGAAGAGACCCAGTACTTC
TRBD2	once	TRBJ2-7	TRBV6-5	CASSYSRDYSYEQYF	TGTGCCAGCAGTTACTCTCGGGACTACTCCTACGAGCAGTACTTC
NA	NA	TRBJ1-1	TRBV13	CASSARQIHTEAFF	TGTGCCAGCAGCGCGAGACAGATACACACTGAAGCTTTCTTT
NA	NA	TRBJ1-3	TRBV7-9	CASTALRGQSSGNTIYF	TGTGCCAGCACCGCACTAAGAGGGCAGAGCTCTGGAAACACCATATATTTT
TRBD1	NA	TRBJ1-6	TRBV5-1	CASSPGTGGSPLHF	TGCGCCAGCAGCCCCGGGACAGGTGGTTCACCCCTCCACTTT
TRBD1	NA	TRBJ1-4	TRBV4-1	CASSQDGGQGGEKLFF	TGCGCCAGCAGCCAAGATGGGGGGCAGGGGGGCGAAAAACTGTTTTTT
TRBD1	NA	TRBJ2-1	TRBV29-1	CSVVTQGLGNEQFF	TGCAGCGTCGTAACACAGGGGTTGGGCAATGAGCAGTTCTTC
NA	NA	TRBJ1-1	TRBV5-1	CASSMQAMNTEAFF	TGCGCCAGCAGCATGCAGGCTATGAACACTGAAGCTTTCTTT
TRBD2	NA	TRBJ2-1	TRBV9	CASSVVLLAGVENEQFF	TGTGCCAGCAGCGTCGTCTTGTTAGCGGGAGTTGAGAATGAGCAGTTCTTC
NA	NA	TRBJ1-6	TRBV29-1	CSVGDLNSPLHF	TGCAGCGTGGGAGATCTTAATTCACCCCTCCACTTT
TRBD2	NA	TRBJ2-7	TRBV7-9	CASSRLAASGSVREQYF	TGTGCCAGCAGCCGATTAGCCGCTAGCGGGAGTGTCCGCGAGCAGTACTTC
NA	NA	TRBJ2-7	TRBV30	CAWRRAAGLSYEQYF	TGTGCCTGGAGACGAGCGGCTGGTCTATCCTACGAGCAGTACTTC
TRBD2	NA	TRBJ2-3	TRBV4-1	CASSQWEGGQDTQYF	TGCGCCAGCAGCCAATGGGAGGGAGGGCAAGATACGCAGTATTTT
TRBD2	NA	TRBJ2-7	TRBV5-4	CASSLDGSGRAYEQYF	TGTGCCAGCAGCTTGGATGGTAGCGGGAGGGCCTACGAGCAGTACTTC
TRBD1	NA	TRBJ2-1	TRBV19	CASSITRTGENEQFF	TGTGCCAGTAGTATCACTAGGACAGGGGAAAATGAGCAGTTCTTC
NA	NA	TRBJ2-5	TRBV24-1	CATSEHIQETQYF	TGTGCCACCAGTGAGCACATTCAAGAGACCCAGTACTTC
NA	NA	TRBJ1-6	TRBV5-1	CASRETVGNNSPLHF	TGCGCCAGCAGAGAGACAGTAGGAAATAATTCACCCCTCCACTTT
NA	many	TRBJ1-4	TRBV6-2/TRBV6-3	CASSYSTGSWEKLFF	TGTGCCAGCAGTTACTCCACAGGGAGTTGGGAAAAACTGTTTTTT
NA	NA	TRBJ2-7	TRBV7-8	CASSRDFDYEQYF	TGTGCCAGCAGCCGGGACTTTGACTACGAGCAGTACTTC
TRBD2	once	TRBJ2-1	TRBV6-1	CASSVGASGSDNEQFF	TGTGCCAGCAGTGTGGGGGCTAGCGGGAGCGACAATGAGCAGTTCTTC
NA	NA	TRBJ1-4	TRBV19	CASKGTENEKLFF	TGTGCCAGTAAGGGGACTGAGAATGAAAAACTGTTTTTT
TRBD1	NA	TRBJ2-5	TRBV5-1	CASSSRDRTTSETQYF	TGCGCCAGCAGCTCCCGGGACAGGACTACAAGCGAGACCCAGTACTTC
NA	NA	TRBJ1-6	TRBV30	CAWSNHQGVHNSPLHF	TGTGCCTGGAGTAACCACCAGGGTGTCCATAATTCACCCCTCCACTTT
NA	NA	TRBJ2-7	TRBV20-1	CSASQDSIDNYEQYF	TGCAGTGCTAGTCAGGACAGTATAGATAACTACGAGCAGTACTTC
NA	few	TRBJ1-2	TRBV7-9	CASSLGGGTFYGYTF	TGTGCCAGCAGCTTAGGAGGGGGTACTTTCTATGGCTACACCTTC